The clone carrying this T cell receptor beta chain has more than one count but fewer than ten. Its antigen is undetermined. These data are taken from a study of cytomegalovirus exposure and HLA in healthy donors. Study-wide findings and caveats: The HLA-A and HLA-B alleles of most subjects were reportedly predicted accurately from TCR beta sequences. The investigators catalogued 150 or so TCR beta chains as cytomegalovirus-associated. Indistinguishability led to the exclusion of some V segments, TRBV6-2 and TRBV6-3 included.

Primers for the PCR totalled 60 Vbeta and 13 Jbeta. This table comes from immunoSEQ multiplex PCR, and its TCRdb copy is limited to in-frame clones, with some not included. The sample has more than 120,000 clones; 80% to 85% are singletons. Donors were nominally healthy when sampled, though unrecorded immune exposures were likely. The V and J ends lost 3 bases and 3 bases respectively, with 15 bases between them. Germline assignment: CDR1 MNHNS and CDR2 SASEGT. The CDR3 loop spans 15 amino acids. This clonotype was sampled from a woman aged 30 to 39 in good health and CMV-seronegative. The rearrangement joins TRBV6-1 to TRBJ2-7; possibly TRBD1 for D (6 bases). The source material was PBMCs. The CDR3 coding sequence is TGTGCCAGCAGTGATCGAGGGCAGGGGATCTACGAGCAGTACTTC. It specifies CASSDRGQGIYEQYF.